The 15 T cell receptor beta chains presented below share a single source sample, sequenced in a study of CD8+CD57+ T cells in acquired aplastic anemia. All patients picked for sequencing had shown, by flow cytometry, an expansion of CD8+CD57+ cells. The TCR beta profiling, which covered VDJ combination and CDR3 sequence, was carried out using genomic DNA as the template. A single record per CDR3 protein comes from TCRdb applying MiXCR to the reads. The sample carries about 290,000 distinct CDR3 sequences, about three fifths recorded once. The specimen was sorted CD4+, CD8+, or CD8+CD57+ T cells (not recorded which) from PBMCs. These receptors were taken from a human donor with aplastic anemia.

This clonotype was seen ten or more times. This may be a read error, as it is one base from a much larger clone. V gene TRBV12-3 or TRBV12-4 combines with J gene TRBJ1-2; no firm D call. The CDR3 is made up of 13 amino acids. Trimming cost V 0 bases and J 2 bases, with 4 bases left between them. In DNA, the CDR3 is TGTGCCAGCAGTTTAGCACAGAACTATGGCTACACCTTC. This gives the protein CASSLAQNYGYTF.

This clonotype came up a few times. The V gene is TRBV15, the J gene TRBJ2-6; D not resolved. Germline V gives CDR1 LNHNV, CDR2 YYDKDF (reference sequence). V lost 6 bases and J lost 15, with 6 bases in between. The CDR3 has 9 amino acids. CDR3 in amino acids: CATSIDLTF. The CDR3 DNA sequence: TGTGCCACCAGTATCGACCTGACTTTC.

This clonotype was detected only once. The chain carries TRBV9 and TRBJ2-1, with TRBD2 identical over 11 bases. The CDR3 has 18 amino acids. Per the germline V gene, CDR1 is SGDLS and CDR2 is YYNGEE. The V and J ends lost 6 bases and 7 bases, in that order; junction bases with no gene match: 18. As DNA, the CDR3 is TGTGCCAGCACCGGGGGAATTAGCGGGGGGGCTCAAATAAATGAGCAGTTCTTC. Protein product: CASTGGISGGAQINEQFF.

This sequence joins TRBV7-2 and TRBJ2-7, with D possibly matching TRBD1 (5 bases). Trimming cost V 8 bases and J 3 bases, with 14 bases left between them. Germline CDR1 SGHTA, CDR2 FQGNSA. The CDR3 is 13 amino acids. CDR3: CASAFDSYYEQYF. CDR3 DNA sequence: TGTGCCAGCGCCTTTGACAGTTACTACGAGCAGTACTTC.

V gene TRBV6-1 combines with J gene TRBJ1-2; maybe TRBD1 (6 bases). V lost 4 bases, J lost 5 bases, and 14 bases lay in between. CDR1 is MNHNS, CDR2 SASEGT, per germline. This CDR3 has 14 residues. As DNA, the CDR3 is TGTGCCAGCAGTGTGGCAGGGGAAGGGTATGGCTACACCTTC. It is translated as CASSVAGEGYGYTF.

The chain carries TRBV15 and TRBJ1-1; no clear D. The CDR3 contains 13 residues. The germline gives CDR1 LNHNV, CDR2 YYDKDF (reference sequence). V was trimmed by 1 base and J by 1 base, leaving 4 bases between them. Here the CDR3 DNA reads TGTGCCACCAGCAGAGTTTGGAACACTGAAGCTTTCTTT. Its protein product is CATSRVWNTEAFF.

This clonotype showed up just once. The J gene is TRBJ1-6, the V gene TRBV5-1; D is ambiguous. Germline V lookup: CDR1 SGHRS, CDR2 YFSETQ. V was pared by 4 bases and J by 9 bases, with 17 bases between. The CDR3 is 15 amino acids. The CDR3 loop is CASSPSRGEGSPLHF. As DNA, the CDR3 is TGCGCCAGCAGCCCAAGTCGTGGTGAGGGTTCACCCCTCCACTTT.

This clonotype was observed many times. The chain recombines TRBV10-1 with TRBJ2-7; tentative D call: TRBD2 (6 bases). Trimming shortened V by 3 bases and J by 5 bases, and 23 bases separated the two germline ends. The length of the CDR3 is 17 residues. The germline V gene encodes CDR1 WNHNN and CDR2 SYGVQD (reference sequence). The CDR3: CASSDAGAGAGMNEQYF. CDR3 nucleotides: TGCGCCAGCAGTGATGCCGGGGCCGGCGCGGGGATGAACGAGCAGTACTTC.

The CDR3 region is CASSVLAGGRETQYF. In DNA form, the CDR3 reads TGTGCCAGCAGCGTTCTAGCGGGGGGAAGAGAGACCCAGTACTTC. The chain couples TRBV7-3 to TRBJ2-5; 11 bases align to TRBD2. This CDR3 has 15 amino acids. V gave up 5 bases and J gave up 4 bases; unmatched junction bases: 6. The germline V gene has CDR1 SGHTA and CDR2 FQGTGA. The full variable domain, in which reference TRBV7-3 and TRBJ2-5 provide the parts outside the CDR3, is GAGVSQTPSNKVTEKGKYVELRCDPISGHTALYWYRQSLGQGPEFLIYFQGTGAADDSGLPNDRFFAVRPEGSVSTLKIQRTERGDSAVYLCASSVLAGGRETQYFGPGTRLLVL.

This chain joins TRBV2 and TRBJ1-2; D remains unclear. V gave up 0 bases and J gave up 2 bases, with 13 bases separating them. This CDR3 comprises 16 residues. Germline values: CDR1 SNHLY, CDR2 FYNNEI. Here the CDR3 reads CASSEAPRGGNYGYTF. DNA of the CDR3: TGTGCCAGCAGTGAAGCCCCACGAGGAGGGAACTATGGCTACACCTTC.

This clonotype was observed at least ten times. The CDR3 region is CASSLGGGEGNTIYF. In DNA, the CDR3 is TGTGCCAGCAGCTTGGGAGGTGGTGAAGGAAACACCATATATTTT. The V gene is TRBV5-4, the J gene TRBJ1-3, with D uncertain. CDR3 size: 15 residues. Trimming took off 0 bases at V and 4 bases at J, with 11 bases between the two ends. From germline, CDR1 is SGHNT and CDR2 YYREEE (reference sequence).

V usage is TRBV20-1 and J usage is TRBJ1-6; D remains ambiguous. The CDR3 spans 14 residues. CDR1 and CDR2 (germline): DFQATT, SNEGSKA (reference sequence). Deletions cut 6 bases from V and 7 bases from J, with 16 bases between. The CDR3 DNA is TGCAGTGCCAGCGGACGGACCGCCAATTCACCCCTCCACTTT. It encodes CSASGRTANSPLHF.

The rearrangement links TRBV20-1 to TRBJ2-2; the D is unclear. This CDR3 comprises 15 residues. Germline V gene sequence: CDR1 DFQATT, CDR2 SNEGSKA (reference sequence). The V gene lost 3 bases and the J gene lost 8 bases, with 19 bases spanning the gap. CDR3 protein: CSARRLTSSTGELFF. The CDR3 nucleotides read TGCAGTGCTAGGCGTCTTACCTCGTCCACGGGGGAGCTGTTTTTT.

V is TRBV5-5 and J is TRBJ2-1; D may match TRBD1 or TRBD2 (5 bases each). Germline assignment: CDR1 SGHKS and CDR2 YYEKEE (reference sequence). Trimming removed 1 base from V and 2 bases from J, with 10 bases in between. CDR3 length: 15 residues. The CDR3: CASSLSGSPYNEQFF. The CDR3 DNA is TGTGCCAGCAGCTTGTCAGGGAGCCCCTACAATGAGCAGTTCTTC.

V gene TRBV7-8 combines with J gene TRBJ1-5; no clear D. This CDR3 contains 16 residues. V lost 2 bases to trimming and J lost 0 bases, with 11 bases between them. In germline, CDR1 is SGHVS, CDR2 FQNEAQ. The CDR3 loop is CASSLFSGYSNQPQHF. CDR3 coding DNA: TGTGCCAGCAGCTTATTTAGCGGGTATAGCAATCAGCCCCAGCATTTT.